This T cell receptor (beta chain) was documented in a study of blood T cell repertoires in COVID-19. Overall study context: There were acute and convalescent COVID-19 samples, and they came from the United States, Italy and Spain.

Measured with immunoSEQ multiplex PCR; TCRdb has only the in-frame clones, and not every one. This table has a few hundred thousand clones, 83% appearing once. The V gene lost 5 bases and the J gene lost 3 bases, with 13 bases spanning the gap. Germline CDR1 reads LGHDT; CDR2 reads YNNKEL (reference sequence). The CDR3 is 14 amino acids. Input material: peripheral blood. V usage is TRBV3-1 (or the pseudogene TRBV3-2) and J usage is TRBJ2-5, with D possibly matching TRBD1 (6 bases). The TCR originated in a woman aged 25-40 years with COVID-19, enrolled during active disease. The CDR3 sequence: CASSYSGTKETQYF. DNA of the CDR3: TGTGCCAGCAGCTACTCCGGGACAAAAGAGACCCAGTACTTC.